This TCR beta chain stems from a study of blood T cell repertoires in COVID-19. Germline V gives CDR1 SGHAT, CDR2 FQNNGV. The CDR3 length is 14 residues. The V and J ends lost 1 base and 6 bases, in that order; junction bases with no gene match: 3. Assay: immunoSEQ multiplex PCR; the TCRdb copy retains only in-frame clones and omits some. This repertoire shows about 33,000 clones, 88% found once; its top ten account for roughly 6.3%. The chain uses TRBV11-2 and TRBJ2-1; the match to TRBD2 covers 7 bases. This clonotype originated in a human donor in a cohort sampled during active COVID-19. Sequenced sample: peripheral blood. CDR3 sequence: CASSLGTRTNEQFF. The CDR3 DNA reads as TGTGCCAGCAGCTTAGGGACTAGAACCAATGAGCAGTTCTTC.